A selection of T cell receptor beta chains follows, all from one sample in a study of T cell responses to AZD1222 COVID-19 vaccine. Here immunoSEQ multiplex PCR was the method, and the copy in TCRdb shows in-frame clones only, minus some. In the table there are roughly 150,000 clones, roughly nine tenths of which are singletons. This material consisted of peripheral blood, taken on day 0 of AZD1222 vaccination. The receptor set was obtained from an adult in good health. Both conserved end residues are part of each CDR3. Fields, in order: clone size, J gene, V gene, D gene, CDR3 protein, CDR3 DNA. D genes are given only for firm matches. The listing skips clone size in some rows; elsewhere it reads once, few, many or a size class.

clone_size: NA
j_call: TRBJ2-1
v_call: TRBV11-1
d_call: NA
cdr3_aa: CASSLGISAFNEQFF
cdr3_nt: TGTGCCAGCAGCTTAGGGATTAGCGCTTTCAATGAGCAGTTCTTC

clone_size: NA
j_call: TRBJ1-1
v_call: TRBV28
d_call: TRBD1
cdr3_aa: CASSLGGQGVYFTEAFF
cdr3_nt: TGTGCCAGCAGTTTAGGGGGACAGGGGGTCTATTTCACTGAAGCTTTCTTT

clone_size: once
j_call: TRBJ2-7
v_call: TRBV7-2
d_call: NA
cdr3_aa: CASSLEAGTSYEQYF
cdr3_nt: TGTGCCAGCAGCTTAGAGGCCGGGACCTCCTACGAGCAGTACTTC

clone_size: NA
j_call: TRBJ2-7
v_call: TRBV7-6
d_call: NA
cdr3_aa: CASSLVDDSSYEQYF
cdr3_nt: TGTGCCAGCAGCTTAGTTGACGACAGCTCCTACGAGCAGTACTTC

clone_size: NA
j_call: TRBJ1-5
v_call: TRBV5-6
d_call: TRBD1
cdr3_aa: CASSFRQGINQPQHF
cdr3_nt: TGTGCCAGCAGCTTTCGACAGGGAATCAATCAGCCCCAGCATTTT

clone_size: NA
j_call: TRBJ2-2
v_call: TRBV18
d_call: NA
cdr3_aa: CASSPSGDVGELFF
cdr3_nt: TGTGCCAGCTCACCATCAGGGGACGTCGGGGAGCTGTTTTTT

clone_size: NA
j_call: TRBJ1-1
v_call: TRBV7-3
d_call: NA
cdr3_aa: CASSLTRENTEAFF
cdr3_nt: TGTGCCAGCAGCTTAACTAGGGAAAACACTGAAGCTTTCTTT

clone_size: NA
j_call: TRBJ2-5
v_call: TRBV28
d_call: NA
cdr3_aa: CASSILGEETQYF
cdr3_nt: TGTGCCAGCAGTATTTTAGGGGAAGAGACCCAGTACTTC

clone_size: few
j_call: TRBJ2-1
v_call: TRBV7-2
d_call: NA
cdr3_aa: CASSAQVLSYNEQFF
cdr3_nt: TGTGCCAGCAGTGCCCAGGTCCTCTCCTACAATGAGCAGTTCTTC

clone_size: NA
j_call: TRBJ1-2
v_call: TRBV6-5
d_call: NA
cdr3_aa: CASSFPWGGYGYTF
cdr3_nt: TGTGCCAGCAGTTTCCCCTGGGGTGGCTATGGCTACACCTTC

clone_size: NA
j_call: TRBJ1-4
v_call: TRBV5-1
d_call: NA
cdr3_aa: CASSLAERTWGNEKLFF
cdr3_nt: TGCGCCAGCAGCTTGGCCGAGAGGACATGGGGAAATGAAAAACTGTTTTTT

clone_size: NA
j_call: TRBJ2-1
v_call: TRBV2
d_call: TRBD2
cdr3_aa: CASSEVPAGGYNEQFF
cdr3_nt: TGTGCCAGCAGTGAAGTGCCAGCGGGAGGTTACAATGAGCAGTTCTTC

clone_size: NA
j_call: TRBJ2-7
v_call: TRBV28
d_call: TRBD1
cdr3_aa: CASSPTPQGAPEQYF
cdr3_nt: TGTGCCAGCAGTCCCACCCCGCAGGGGGCGCCCGAGCAGTACTTC

clone_size: NA
j_call: TRBJ1-5
v_call: TRBV28
d_call: NA
cdr3_aa: CASSERQPLFQHF
cdr3_nt: TGTGCCAGCAGTGAGAGACAGCCCCTATTTCAGCATTTT

clone_size: NA
j_call: TRBJ2-5
v_call: TRBV29-1
d_call: TRBD2
cdr3_aa: CSVRFRLALRETQYF
cdr3_nt: TGCAGCGTTCGATTTAGACTAGCCTTAAGGGAGACCCAGTACTTC

clone_size: NA
j_call: TRBJ1-2
v_call: TRBV18
d_call: NA
cdr3_aa: CASSTGGAYLSGGYTF
cdr3_nt: TGTGCCAGCTCAACGGGGGGGGCCTACCTATCCGGTGGCTACACCTTC

clone_size: NA
j_call: TRBJ2-2
v_call: TRBV5-1
d_call: TRBD2
cdr3_aa: CASSSPGPGLAGGGTTTGELFF
cdr3_nt: TGCGCCAGCAGCTCACCCGGTCCGGGACTAGCGGGAGGAGGGACGACCACCGGGGAGCTGTTTTTT

clone_size: NA
j_call: TRBJ2-7
v_call: TRBV24-1
d_call: TRBD1
cdr3_aa: CATSDSTGTANSYEQYF
cdr3_nt: TGTGCCACCAGTGATTCGACCGGGACAGCGAACTCCTACGAGCAGTACTTC

clone_size: NA
j_call: TRBJ1-1
v_call: TRBV28
d_call: NA
cdr3_aa: CASSSSPWGAFF
cdr3_nt: TGTGCCAGCAGTTCGTCCCCCTGGGGGGCTTTCTTT

clone_size: NA
j_call: TRBJ1-3
v_call: TRBV13
d_call: NA
cdr3_aa: CASSLGGGAGNTIYF
cdr3_nt: TGTGCCAGCAGCTTAGGGGGAGGTGCTGGAAACACCATATATTTT

clone_size: once
j_call: TRBJ2-3
v_call: TRBV18
d_call: NA
cdr3_aa: CASSPPTDTQYF
cdr3_nt: TGTGCCAGCTCACCACCCACAGATACGCAGTATTTT

clone_size: NA
j_call: TRBJ1-2
v_call: TRBV12-5
d_call: NA
cdr3_aa: CASGLVKVQGCYGYTF
cdr3_nt: TGTGCTAGTGGTTTGGTAAAGGTTCAGGGATGCTATGGCTACACCTTC

clone_size: NA
j_call: TRBJ1-2
v_call: TRBV6-5
d_call: TRBD1
cdr3_aa: CASSREGGAGYGYTF
cdr3_nt: TGTGCCAGCAGTCGCGAAGGGGGCGCCGGCTATGGCTACACCTTC

clone_size: NA
j_call: TRBJ2-2
v_call: TRBV9
d_call: NA
cdr3_aa: CASTPGRRNTGELFF
cdr3_nt: TGTGCCAGCACCCCAGGGAGGAGGAACACCGGGGAGCTGTTTTTT

clone_size: NA
j_call: TRBJ1-2
v_call: TRBV2
d_call: NA
cdr3_aa: CASTTGQGSYTF
cdr3_nt: TGTGCCAGCACGACGGGCCAGGGCAGCTACACCTTC

clone_size: NA
j_call: TRBJ1-5
v_call: TRBV27
d_call: NA
cdr3_aa: CASSPLNRVEVQPQHF
cdr3_nt: TGTGCCAGCAGTCCCCTTAACAGGGTCGAGGTTCAGCCCCAGCATTTT

clone_size: NA
j_call: TRBJ2-1
v_call: TRBV5-1
d_call: NA
cdr3_aa: CASSLGPGKSLNNEQFF
cdr3_nt: TGCGCCAGCAGCTTGGGCCCGGGGAAATCCTTAAACAATGAGCAGTTCTTC

clone_size: NA
j_call: TRBJ2-1
v_call: TRBV4-3
d_call: TRBD2
cdr3_aa: CASSQDPSGSLGEQFF
cdr3_nt: TGCGCCAGCAGCCAAGATCCTAGCGGGAGCTTGGGTGAGCAGTTCTTC

clone_size: NA
j_call: TRBJ2-5
v_call: TRBV29-1
d_call: TRBD2
cdr3_aa: CSVGGLALPPQETQYF
cdr3_nt: TGCAGCGTTGGGGGACTAGCCCTACCTCCCCAAGAGACCCAGTACTTC

clone_size: NA
j_call: TRBJ2-5
v_call: TRBV2
d_call: NA
cdr3_aa: CASSEPGGKTQYF
cdr3_nt: TGTGCCAGCAGTGAACCTGGGGGAAAGACCCAGTACTTC

clone_size: NA
j_call: TRBJ2-3
v_call: TRBV19
d_call: NA
cdr3_aa: CASSRLAASTDTQYF
cdr3_nt: TGTGCCAGTAGTCGGTTAGCGGCTAGCACAGATACGCAGTATTTT

clone_size: NA
j_call: TRBJ1-6
v_call: TRBV7-9
d_call: NA
cdr3_aa: CASSKDNNNSPLHF
cdr3_nt: TGTGCCAGCAGTAAAGACAACAATAATTCACCCCTCCACTTT

clone_size: NA
j_call: TRBJ2-5
v_call: TRBV5-6
d_call: NA
cdr3_aa: CASSSSKDTQETQYF
cdr3_nt: TGTGCCAGCAGCTCATCGAAAGACACCCAAGAGACCCAGTACTTC

clone_size: NA
j_call: TRBJ2-5
v_call: TRBV5-1
d_call: NA
cdr3_aa: CASSLFNQGETQYF
cdr3_nt: TGCGCCAGCAGCTTGTTTAACCAGGGAGAGACCCAGTACTTC

clone_size: NA
j_call: TRBJ1-1
v_call: TRBV3-1/TRBV3-2
d_call: NA
cdr3_aa: CASSLKKGGNTEAFF
cdr3_nt: TGTGCCAGCAGCCTTAAAAAGGGTGGGAACACTGAAGCTTTCTTT

clone_size: NA
j_call: TRBJ2-7
v_call: TRBV15
d_call: NA
cdr3_aa: CATSRGPLAREQYF
cdr3_nt: TGTGCCACCAGCAGGGGACCGTTAGCGCGTGAGCAGTACTTC

clone_size: NA
j_call: TRBJ1-1
v_call: TRBV5-1
d_call: TRBD1
cdr3_aa: CASSLAGQGRKNTEAFF
cdr3_nt: TGCGCCAGCAGCTTGGCCGGACAGGGGAGGAAGAACACTGAAGCTTTCTTT